This is a list of T cell receptor beta chains from one sample in a study of OX40 agonist ivuxolimab in advanced cancers. The method was immunoSEQ multiplex PCR; TCRdb's version includes in-frame clones alone and lacks a portion of them. The sample has about 68,000 clones, roughly 85% seen once; the top ten hold roughly a tenth. The input for sequencing was CD4+ or CD8+ T cells sorted from blood, taken in a trial of the OX40 agonist ivuxolimab. The receptors were sampled from an adult with an advanced solid tumor such as melanoma, head and neck, liver or kidney cancer. The CDR3 runs from the conserved cysteine through the conserved F or W. The order of the fields is J gene, D gene, V gene, CDR3 protein. A D gene is named only where the DNA matches it firmly.

j_call: TRBJ1-4; d_call: TRBD1; v_call: TRBV29-1; cdr3_aa: CSATTGIGEKLFF
j_call: -; d_call: -; v_call: TRBV5-1; cdr3_aa: CASSLGGQSSYEQYF
j_call: TRBJ2-4; d_call: -; v_call: TRBV6-4; cdr3_aa: CASSDATGIAKNIQYF
j_call: TRBJ2-3; d_call: TRBD2; v_call: TRBV2; cdr3_aa: CASSSSGRITDTQYF
j_call: TRBJ2-1; d_call: -; v_call: TRBV18; cdr3_aa: CASSPLGGANNEQFF
j_call: TRBJ2-7; d_call: -; v_call: TRBV29-1; cdr3_aa: CSVEEIPSYEQYF
j_call: TRBJ2-3; d_call: -; v_call: TRBV6-1; cdr3_aa: CASSVGRTRTDTQYF
j_call: TRBJ2-2; d_call: -; v_call: TRBV9; cdr3_aa: CASSVEDFPGELFF
j_call: TRBJ1-3; d_call: -; v_call: TRBV6-6; cdr3_aa: CASSFAGKGGNTIYF
j_call: TRBJ2-2; d_call: -; v_call: TRBV6-1; cdr3_aa: CASERQPGWAGELFF
j_call: TRBJ2-5; d_call: TRBD1; v_call: TRBV5-1; cdr3_aa: CASSHPDRAQETQYF
j_call: TRBJ1-1; d_call: -; v_call: TRBV10-2; cdr3_aa: CASSESYTEAFF
j_call: TRBJ1-2; d_call: -; v_call: TRBV5-5; cdr3_aa: CASSFLSGASYGYTF
j_call: TRBJ1-6; d_call: -; v_call: TRBV19; cdr3_aa: CASSLGDSPLHF
j_call: TRBJ1-2; d_call: -; v_call: TRBV6-5; cdr3_aa: CASRRGNGYTF